One and the same sample provided the 2 T cell receptor beta chains below, sequenced in a study of shared clonotypes between healthy human individuals. TCRdb's copy holds only in-frame clones and misses some; the assay was immunoSEQ multiplex PCR. The table lists millions of clones, 90% to 95% of them singletons. Sequencing was performed on naive CD4+ T cells sorted from blood. The sample's subset: CD45RA+ positively selected. These receptors originate from a young man in good health.

The rearrangement joins TRBV7-2 to TRBJ1-1; D uncertain. V was clipped by 5 bases and J by 11 bases, with 15 bases between them. Germline CDR1 and CDR2: SGHTA and FQGNSA. The length of the CDR3 is 12 residues. DNA of the CDR3: TGTGCCAGCAGCCTAGGTGCTTCTGCGGCTTTCTTT. Amino acid sequence: CASSLGASAAFF.

V usage is TRBV2 and J usage is TRBJ1-4; 10 bases are a match to TRBD1. CDR1 and CDR2 from the germline V gene are SNHLY and FYNNEI. The CDR3 spans 16 residues. Trimming removed 9 bases from V and 8 bases from J; junction bases left unmatched: 15. This CDR3 reads CASSGQGPLLGEKLFF. The CDR3 DNA reads TGTGCCAGTTCGGGACAGGGGCCTCTCCTAGGAGAAAAACTGTTTTTT.